These T cell receptor beta chains were read from a single sample in a study of identical twins. One entry per CDR3 protein results from TCRdb running MiXCR on the 5' RACE reads. Seen here are 200,000 to 250,000 distinct CDR3 sequences, roughly 7.5% observed once, and the top ten hold around 2.1%. The sample was also linked to a second study, of yellow fever vaccine responses in identical twins.

Sequences were obtained from memory (CD45RO+) T cells sorted from blood. The origin of the receptors is a woman aged 18-35 years in good health. CDR3s include the opening cysteine and the closing phenylalanine or tryptophan. D genes are given only for firm matches. The size of a clone is reported for some rows only, either as once, few or many, or as a class for expanded clones.

v_gene,abundance,d_gene,j_gene,CDR3aa,CDR3nt
TRBV5-6,-,-,TRBJ2-1,CAMGPGLPYNEQFF,TGTGCCATGGGCCCCGGGCTCCCCTACAATGAGCAGTTCTTC
TRBV27,many,-,TRBJ2-5,CASSSYDGRQETQYF,TGTGCCAGCAGTTCTTATGACGGACGGCAAGAGACCCAGTACTTC
TRBV30,-,-,TRBJ2-1,CASAGPRGNEQFF,TGTGCCTCCGCCGGACCCAGGGGCAATGAGCAGTTCTTC
TRBV7-2,many,-,TRBJ2-3,CASSPTLASTDTQYF,TGTGCCAGCAGCCCAACTCTAGCGAGCACAGATACGCAGTATTTT
TRBV5-1,many,-,TRBJ2-1,CASSLAGAVEQFF,TGCGCCAGCAGCTTGGCGGGCGCGGTTGAGCAGTTCTTC
TRBV6-2/TRBV6-3,many,-,TRBJ1-1,CASRVGMGGTEAFF,TGTGCCAGCAGAGTCGGGATGGGCGGCACTGAAGCTTTCTTT
TRBV7-2,many,TRBD1,TRBJ2-5,CASRLGTGRETQYF,TGTGCCAGCAGACTAGGGACAGGGAGGGAGACCCAGTACTTC
TRBV4-3,-,TRBD1,TRBJ2-3,CASSKGDRGVTDTQYF,TGCGCCAGCAGCAAAGGCGACAGGGGAGTGACAGATACGCAGTATTTT
TRBV4-3,many,-,TRBJ1-1,CASSHQTGLNTEAFF,TGCGCCAGCAGCCACCAAACAGGGCTGAACACTGAAGCTTTCTTT
TRBV20-1,-,TRBD1,TRBJ1-6,CTARKGAGGELPLHF,TGCACCGCTAGAAAAGGGGCAGGGGGCGAGTTGCCCCTCCACTTT
TRBV7-9,-,-,TRBJ1-6,CASSFRGRGVRSPLHF,TGTGCCAGCAGCTTCCGTGGCAGGGGAGTTCGGTCACCCCTCCACTTT
TRBV11-2,few,TRBD2,TRBJ2-3,CASSPRGSGRAASDTQYF,TGTGCCAGCAGCCCCCGAGGAAGCGGGAGGGCTGCTTCAGATACGCAGTATTTT
TRBV7-9,many,TRBD1,TRBJ1-1,CASSSGQGLGTEAFF,TGTGCCAGCAGCTCCGGACAGGGGCTGGGCACTGAAGCTTTCTTT
TRBV7-6,-,TRBD1,TRBJ2-7,CASSAQGAVYEQYF,TGTGCCAGCAGCGCGCAGGGGGCAGTCTACGAGCAGTACTTC
TRBV7-2,many,TRBD1,TRBJ1-3,CASSSTGYGNTIYF,TGTGCCAGCAGCTCGACAGGGTACGGAAACACCATATATTTT
TRBV9,-,TRBD2,TRBJ2-3,CASSVGLAGPDRDTQYF,TGTGCCAGCAGCGTAGGACTAGCGGGGCCCGACCGAGATACGCAGTATTTT
TRBV5-5,few,TRBD1,TRBJ1-1,CASSRQGFNTEAFF,TGTGCCAGCAGCCGACAGGGATTTAACACTGAAGCTTTCTTT
TRBV5-5,-,TRBD2,TRBJ2-5,CASSFQTGGVQETQYF,TGTGCCAGCAGCTTTCAAACGGGGGGGGTACAAGAGACCCAGTACTTC
TRBV3-1,many,-,TRBJ2-1,CASSQDVASREQFF,TGTGCCAGCAGCCAAGATGTGGCTAGTAGAGAGCAGTTCTTC
TRBV18,many,-,TRBJ2-3,CASSTQPPASTDTQYF,TGTGCCAGCTCAACCCAACCCCCAGCTAGCACAGATACGCAGTATTTT
TRBV11-2,few,TRBD2,TRBJ2-5,CASSLVMLAGGLRETQYF,TGTGCCAGCAGCTTAGTCATGCTAGCGGGGGGGTTAAGAGAGACCCAGTACTTC